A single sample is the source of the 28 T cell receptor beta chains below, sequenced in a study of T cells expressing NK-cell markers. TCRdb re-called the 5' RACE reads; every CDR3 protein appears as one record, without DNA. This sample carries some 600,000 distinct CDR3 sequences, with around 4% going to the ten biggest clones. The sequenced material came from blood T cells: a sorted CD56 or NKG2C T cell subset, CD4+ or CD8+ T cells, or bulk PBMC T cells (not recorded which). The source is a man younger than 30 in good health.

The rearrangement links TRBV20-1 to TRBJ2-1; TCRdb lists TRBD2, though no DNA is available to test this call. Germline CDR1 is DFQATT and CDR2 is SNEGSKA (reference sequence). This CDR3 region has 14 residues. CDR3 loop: CSARLAGGRNEQFF.

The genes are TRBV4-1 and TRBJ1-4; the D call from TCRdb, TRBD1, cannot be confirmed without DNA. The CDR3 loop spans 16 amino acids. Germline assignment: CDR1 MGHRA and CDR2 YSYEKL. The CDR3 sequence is CASSQARAGENEKLFF.

The CDR3 loop is CASSPSAPWQPQHF. The V gene is TRBV28, the J gene TRBJ1-5. In germline, CDR1 is MDHEN, CDR2 SYDVKM. There are 14 residues in the CDR3.

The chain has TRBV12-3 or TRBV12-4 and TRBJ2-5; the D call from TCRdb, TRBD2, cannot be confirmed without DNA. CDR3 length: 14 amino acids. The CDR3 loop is CASSPSGSIETQYF.

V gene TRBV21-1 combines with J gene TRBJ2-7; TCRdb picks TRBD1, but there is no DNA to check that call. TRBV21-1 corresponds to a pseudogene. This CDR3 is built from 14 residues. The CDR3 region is CASSKGGNSSEQYF.

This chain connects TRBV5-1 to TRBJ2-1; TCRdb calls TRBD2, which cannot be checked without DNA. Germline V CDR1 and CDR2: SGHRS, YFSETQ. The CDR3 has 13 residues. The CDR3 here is CASSLERDNEQFF.

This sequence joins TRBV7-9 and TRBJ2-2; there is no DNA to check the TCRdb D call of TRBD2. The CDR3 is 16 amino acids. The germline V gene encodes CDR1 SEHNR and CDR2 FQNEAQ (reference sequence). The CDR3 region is CASSSLDGSHTGELFF. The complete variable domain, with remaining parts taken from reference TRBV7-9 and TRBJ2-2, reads DTGVSQNPRHKITKRGQNVTFRCDPISEHNRLYWYRQTLGQGPEFLTYFQNEAQLEKSRLLSDRFSAERPKGSFSTLEIQRTEQGDSAMYLCASSSLDGSHTGELFFGEGSRLTVL.

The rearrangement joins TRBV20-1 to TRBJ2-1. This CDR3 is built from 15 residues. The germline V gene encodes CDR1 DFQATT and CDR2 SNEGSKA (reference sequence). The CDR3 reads CSARVFLKTYNEQFF.

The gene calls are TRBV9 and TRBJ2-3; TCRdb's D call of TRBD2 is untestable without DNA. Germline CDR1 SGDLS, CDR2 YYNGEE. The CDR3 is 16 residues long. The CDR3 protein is CASSPLLGSSTDTQYF.

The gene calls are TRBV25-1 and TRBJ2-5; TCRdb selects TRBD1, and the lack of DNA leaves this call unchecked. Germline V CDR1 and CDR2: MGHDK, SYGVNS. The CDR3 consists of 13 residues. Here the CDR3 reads CASSAGQPATQYF.

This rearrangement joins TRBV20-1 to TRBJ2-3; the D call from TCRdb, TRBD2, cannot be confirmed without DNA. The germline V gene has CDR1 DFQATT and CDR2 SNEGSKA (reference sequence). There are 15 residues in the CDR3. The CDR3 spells CSASDRLAGTDTQYF.

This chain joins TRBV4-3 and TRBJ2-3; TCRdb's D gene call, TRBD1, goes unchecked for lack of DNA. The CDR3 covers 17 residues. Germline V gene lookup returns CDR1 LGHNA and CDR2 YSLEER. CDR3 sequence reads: CASSQDFAGVFTDTQYF.

CDR3 amino acids: CASSEGGRVNEQFF. This chain uses TRBV27 with TRBJ2-1; TCRdb reports TRBD2, a call that lacks DNA to check it against. CDR3 length: 14 residues. Germline V gives CDR1 MNHEY, CDR2 SMNVEV (reference sequence).

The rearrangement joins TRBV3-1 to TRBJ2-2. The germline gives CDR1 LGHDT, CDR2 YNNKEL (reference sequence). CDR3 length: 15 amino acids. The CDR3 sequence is CASSQEIRNTGELFF.

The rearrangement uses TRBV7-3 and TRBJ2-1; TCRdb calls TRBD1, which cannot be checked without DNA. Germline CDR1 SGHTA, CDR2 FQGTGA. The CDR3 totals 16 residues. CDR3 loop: CASSLTGTGIRDEQFF.

CDR3 sequence reads: CASSLAHSTSGSYEQYF. The chain joins TRBV7-2 to TRBJ2-7; TCRdb calls TRBD2, which cannot be checked without DNA. CDR3 length: 17 amino acids. CDR1 and CDR2 from the germline V gene are SGHTA and FQGNSA.

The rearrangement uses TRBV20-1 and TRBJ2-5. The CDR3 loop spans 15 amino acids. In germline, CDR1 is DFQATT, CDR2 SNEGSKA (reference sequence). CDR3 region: CSARDAALYQETQYF.

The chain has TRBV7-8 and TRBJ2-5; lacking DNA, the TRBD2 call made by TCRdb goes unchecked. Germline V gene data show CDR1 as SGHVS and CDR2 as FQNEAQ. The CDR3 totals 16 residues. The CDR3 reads CASSASPSGREETQYF.

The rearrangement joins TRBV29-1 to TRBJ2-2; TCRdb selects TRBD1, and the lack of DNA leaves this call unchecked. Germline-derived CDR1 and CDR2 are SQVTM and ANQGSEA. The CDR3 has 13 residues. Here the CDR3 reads CSVPLMETGELFF.

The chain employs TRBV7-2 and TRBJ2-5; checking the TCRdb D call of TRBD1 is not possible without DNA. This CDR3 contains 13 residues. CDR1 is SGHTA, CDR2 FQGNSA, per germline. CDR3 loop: CASTPGAAETQYF.

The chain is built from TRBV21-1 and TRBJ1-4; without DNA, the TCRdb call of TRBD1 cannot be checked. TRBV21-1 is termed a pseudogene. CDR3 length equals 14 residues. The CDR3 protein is CASTLTGGNEKLFF.

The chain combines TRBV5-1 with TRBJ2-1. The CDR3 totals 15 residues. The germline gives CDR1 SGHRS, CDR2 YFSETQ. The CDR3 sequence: CASSLLTGTYNEQFF.

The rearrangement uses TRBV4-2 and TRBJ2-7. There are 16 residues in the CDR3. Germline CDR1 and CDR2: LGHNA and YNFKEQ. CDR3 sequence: CASSQDHRGRAYEQYF.

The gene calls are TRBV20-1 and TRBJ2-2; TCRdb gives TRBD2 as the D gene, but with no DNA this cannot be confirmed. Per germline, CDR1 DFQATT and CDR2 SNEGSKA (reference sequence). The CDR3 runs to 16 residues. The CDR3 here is CSASARGLAHTGELFF.

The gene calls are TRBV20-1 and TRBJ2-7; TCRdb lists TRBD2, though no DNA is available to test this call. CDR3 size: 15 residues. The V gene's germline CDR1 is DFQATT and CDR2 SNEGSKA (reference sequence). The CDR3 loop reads CSARDQIGPAYEQYF.

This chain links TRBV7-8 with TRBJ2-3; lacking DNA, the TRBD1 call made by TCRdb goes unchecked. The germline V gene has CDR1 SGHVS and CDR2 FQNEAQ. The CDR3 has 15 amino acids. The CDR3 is CASTLLRGTTDTQYF.

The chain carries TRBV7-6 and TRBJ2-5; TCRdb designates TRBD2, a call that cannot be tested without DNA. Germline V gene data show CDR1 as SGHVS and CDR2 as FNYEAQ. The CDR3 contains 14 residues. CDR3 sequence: CASSSGAGGGTQYF.

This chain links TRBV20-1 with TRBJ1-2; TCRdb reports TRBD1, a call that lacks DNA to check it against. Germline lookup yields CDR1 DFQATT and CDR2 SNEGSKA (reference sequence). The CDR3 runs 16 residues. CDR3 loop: CSARVDPRDRLLGYTF.